These T cell receptor beta chains were read from a single sample in a study of CXCR4 blockade with PD-1 therapy in pancreatic cancer. The method was immunoSEQ multiplex PCR; TCRdb's version includes in-frame clones alone and lacks a portion of them. The sample holds about 15,000 clones, approximately 68% seen once. The sample comprised tumor tissue. The receptors come from a human donor with pancreatic ductal adenocarcinoma. Both conserved end residues are part of each CDR3. Fields, in order: V gene, J gene, D gene, CDR3 length, clone size, CDR3 protein, CDR3 DNA. The D gene is left open where the match is weak. Only some rows state a clone size, as once, few, many or a class for expanded clones.

v_gene: TRBV16; j_gene: TRBJ1-4; d_gene: .; len: 15; abundance: .; CDR3aa: CASSQSTVGNEKLFF; CDR3nt: TGTGCCAGCAGCCAATCCACAGTGGGAAATGAAAAACTGTTTTTT
v_gene: TRBV18; j_gene: TRBJ2-1; d_gene: TRBD1; len: 16; abundance: few; CDR3aa: CASSPLLLQGANEQFF; CDR3nt: TGTGCCAGCTCACCATTACTGTTACAGGGGGCGAATGAGCAGTTCTTC
v_gene: TRBV9; j_gene: TRBJ2-7; d_gene: .; len: 13; abundance: once; CDR3aa: CASSVADSYEQYF; CDR3nt: TGTGCCAGCAGCGTAGCAGACTCCTACGAGCAGTACTTC
v_gene: TRBV25-1; j_gene: TRBJ2-7; d_gene: .; len: 15; abundance: .; CDR3aa: CASSESELRSYEQYF; CDR3nt: TGTGCCAGCAGTGAAAGTGAGCTTCGTTCCTACGAGCAGTACTTC
v_gene: TRBV30; j_gene: TRBJ2-5; d_gene: TRBD2; len: 12; abundance: .; CDR3aa: CAWTGGGETQYF; CDR3nt: TGTGCCTGGACGGGGGGTGGGGAGACCCAGTACTTC
v_gene: TRBV6-4; j_gene: TRBJ2-4; d_gene: .; len: 16; abundance: .; CDR3aa: CAISGSVLGTKNIQYF; CDR3nt: TGTGCCATCTCCGGTAGTGTTTTGGGGACCAAAAACATTCAGTACTTC
v_gene: TRBV14; j_gene: TRBJ2-7; d_gene: TRBD2; len: 15; abundance: .; CDR3aa: CASSLGLAGPYEQYF; CDR3nt: TGTGCCAGCAGCCTAGGACTAGCGGGACCCTACGAGCAGTACTTC
v_gene: TRBV5-1; j_gene: TRBJ2-1; d_gene: .; len: 15; abundance: .; CDR3aa: CASSLEASSYNEQFF; CDR3nt: TGCGCCAGCAGCTTGGAGGCCAGCTCCTACAATGAGCAGTTCTTC
v_gene: TRBV19; j_gene: TRBJ1-5; d_gene: .; len: 16; abundance: once; CDR3aa: CASSILDVVSNQPQHF; CDR3nt: TGTGCCAGTAGTATATTAGACGTCGTTAGCAATCAGCCCCAGCATTTT
v_gene: TRBV5-8; j_gene: TRBJ1-1; d_gene: .; len: 13; abundance: few; CDR3aa: CASSFSGFSEAFF; CDR3nt: TGTGCCAGCAGCTTTTCCGGGTTCAGCGAAGCTTTCTTT
v_gene: TRBV14; j_gene: TRBJ2-3; d_gene: .; len: 13; abundance: .; CDR3aa: CASSQDRIDTQYF; CDR3nt: TGTGCCAGCAGCCAAGACAGGATAGATACGCAGTATTTT
v_gene: TRBV28; j_gene: TRBJ1-2; d_gene: .; len: 13; abundance: few; CDR3aa: CASSLAGNYGYTF; CDR3nt: TGTGCCAGCAGTTTGGCGGGGAACTATGGCTACACCTTC
v_gene: TRBV19; j_gene: TRBJ1-5; d_gene: TRBD1; len: 14; abundance: once; CDR3aa: CASTQGASNQPQHF; CDR3nt: TGTGCCAGCACCCAGGGGGCGAGTAATCAGCCCCAGCATTTT
v_gene: TRBV27; j_gene: TRBJ2-1; d_gene: .; len: 13; abundance: once; CDR3aa: CASRSWGRDEQFF; CDR3nt: TGTGCCAGCAGGTCCTGGGGCAGAGATGAGCAGTTCTTC
v_gene: TRBV19; j_gene: TRBJ1-5; d_gene: TRBD1; len: 13; abundance: .; CDR3aa: CASRDRGGQPQHF; CDR3nt: TGTGCCAGTAGAGACAGGGGCGGCCAGCCCCAGCATTTT
v_gene: TRBV19; j_gene: TRBJ2-1; d_gene: .; len: 15; abundance: .; CDR3aa: CASSINSISYNEQFF; CDR3nt: TGTGCCAGTAGTATAAACTCAATCTCCTACAATGAGCAGTTCTTC
v_gene: TRBV18; j_gene: TRBJ1-1; d_gene: .; len: 16; abundance: .; CDR3aa: CASSPLGARVHTEAFF; CDR3nt: TGTGCCAGCTCACCCCTGGGGGCGCGGGTCCACACTGAAGCTTTCTTT
v_gene: TRBV18; j_gene: TRBJ2-3; d_gene: .; len: 16; abundance: once; CDR3aa: CASSRGVTPSTDTQYF; CDR3nt: TGTGCCAGCTCACGGGGGGTGACTCCTAGCACAGATACGCAGTATTTT
v_gene: TRBV28; j_gene: TRBJ2-5; d_gene: TRBD1; len: 13; abundance: .; CDR3aa: CASSPGTEETQYF; CDR3nt: TGTGCCAGCAGCCCTGGGACAGAAGAGACCCAGTACTTC
v_gene: TRBV28; j_gene: TRBJ2-7; d_gene: .; len: 13; abundance: few; CDR3aa: CASSLNLRDEQYF; CDR3nt: TGTGCCAGCAGTTTGAACCTAAGGGACGAGCAGTACTTC
v_gene: TRBV19; j_gene: TRBJ1-3; d_gene: .; len: 15; abundance: .; CDR3aa: CASSKGRVDGNTIYF; CDR3nt: TGTGCCAGTAGTAAGGGACGCGTGGACGGAAACACCATATATTTT
v_gene: TRBV11-3; j_gene: TRBJ2-3; d_gene: TRBD1; len: 15; abundance: few; CDR3aa: CASSLQGVGTDTQYF; CDR3nt: TGTGCCAGCAGCTTACAGGGGGTCGGCACAGATACGCAGTATTTT
v_gene: TRBV29-1; j_gene: TRBJ1-1; d_gene: .; len: 13; abundance: .; CDR3aa: CSVAVKWNTEAFF; CDR3nt: TGCAGCGTTGCGGTGAAATGGAACACTGAAGCTTTCTTT
v_gene: TRBV19; j_gene: TRBJ2-1; d_gene: TRBD2; len: 15; abundance: .; CDR3aa: CASSGAGGPLHEQFF; CDR3nt: TGTGCCAGTAGTGGAGCGGGAGGGCCTTTGCATGAGCAGTTCTTC
v_gene: TRBV30; j_gene: TRBJ1-6; d_gene: .; len: 13; abundance: .; CDR3aa: CAVQTGNNSPLHF; CDR3nt: TGTGCCGTTCAAACAGGGAATAATTCACCCCTCCACTTT
v_gene: TRBV11-3; j_gene: TRBJ1-1; d_gene: .; len: 15; abundance: .; CDR3aa: CASSLERGVNTEAFF; CDR3nt: TGTGCCAGCAGCTTAGAGCGGGGGGTGAACACTGAAGCTTTCTTT
v_gene: TRBV29-1; j_gene: TRBJ2-1; d_gene: .; len: 13; abundance: .; CDR3aa: CSVERRTYNEQFF; CDR3nt: TGCAGCGTTGAACGTCGGACCTACAATGAGCAGTTCTTC
v_gene: TRBV18; j_gene: TRBJ2-1; d_gene: TRBD2; len: 15; abundance: once; CDR3aa: CASSPGTSGHNEQFF; CDR3nt: TGTGCCAGCTCACCGGGGACTAGCGGGCACAATGAGCAGTTCTTC
v_gene: TRBV19; j_gene: TRBJ2-1; d_gene: TRBD2; len: 16; abundance: few; CDR3aa: CASTGPLAGPYNEQFF; CDR3nt: TGTGCCAGTACCGGCCCACTAGCGGGGCCCTACAATGAGCAGTTCTTC
v_gene: TRBV28; j_gene: TRBJ1-1; d_gene: .; len: 14; abundance: .; CDR3aa: CASSESRGVSLAFF; CDR3nt: TGTGCCAGCAGTGAATCTCGGGGGGTCTCATTGGCTTTCTTT
v_gene: TRBV19; j_gene: TRBJ2-2; d_gene: .; len: 15; abundance: .; CDR3aa: CASSMLQGNTGELFF; CDR3nt: TGTGCCAGTAGTATGCTACAGGGGAACACCGGGGAGCTGTTTTTT
v_gene: TRBV19; j_gene: TRBJ2-1; d_gene: TRBD2; len: 15; abundance: .; CDR3aa: CASTLSGRARDEQFF; CDR3nt: TGTGCCAGTACCTTAAGCGGGAGGGCCCGGGATGAGCAGTTCTTC
v_gene: TRBV19; j_gene: TRBJ1-1; d_gene: .; len: 13; abundance: .; CDR3aa: CASSLGMGTEAFF; CDR3nt: TGTGCCAGTAGTCTGGGGATGGGAACTGAAGCTTTCTTT